The clone carrying this T cell receptor beta chain was seen only once. The data were produced by immunoSEQ multiplex PCR, yet TCRdb's version contains in-frame clones alone and is incomplete. The profile covers approximately 160,000 clones, with approximately 86% appearing a single time and roughly 1.1% taken by the ten largest. The sample is drawn from a study of blood T cell repertoires in COVID-19. Trimming stripped 1 base from V and 5 bases from J, with 8 bases between. There are 13 residues in the CDR3. The germline V gene encodes CDR1 SGHAT and CDR2 FQDESV (reference sequence). The rearrangement joins TRBV11-1 to TRBJ2-5; TRBD2 is a possible D gene (5 bases). Sequenced: peripheral blood. The clonotype originates from a man in his 60s who had recovered from COVID-19. The CDR3 loop reads CASSLGSGETQYF. The CDR3 DNA reads TGTGCCAGCAGCTTAGGGTCGGGGGAGACCCAGTACTTC.